This passage covers 8 T cell receptor beta chains from one sample sequenced in a study of control samples from healthy donors and cancer patients. TCRdb keeps only in-frame clones here, not all; method: immunoSEQ multiplex PCR. The table has tens of thousands of clones, approximately 90% seen once; the top ten hold over 1.5%. Specimen: PBMCs. The receptors were sampled from an older woman with head and neck cancer.

This rearrangement joins TRBV7-9 to TRBJ2-5, with 11 bases identical to TRBD2. Germline V gene lookup returns CDR1 SEHNR and CDR2 FQNEAQ (reference sequence). With V trimmed by 3 bases and J by 5 bases, 5 bases remained unmatched. This CDR3 is built from 15 residues. In DNA form, the CDR3 reads TGTGCCAGCAGCTTGCGACTAGCGGGAACGGAGACCCAGTACTTC. Translated: CASSLRLAGTETQYF.

The gene calls are TRBV7-2 and TRBJ2-1; maybe TRBD1 (6 bases). Germline CDR1 and CDR2: SGHTA and FQGNSA. This CDR3 comprises 13 residues. Between the trimmed V and J ends, which lost 5 bases and 9 bases, there was a span of 14 bases. For the CDR3, the DNA is TGTGCCAGCAGCCCAGAACCCAGGGGTGAGCAGTTCTTC. Its translation is CASSPEPRGEQFF.

This chain joins TRBV24-1 and TRBJ1-5; maybe TRBD1 (5 bases). Germline CDR1 reads KGHDR; CDR2 reads SFDVKD. The CDR3 length is 15 residues. The germline V and J ends were trimmed by 2 bases and 5 bases, with 12 bases remaining between them. CDR3 sequence: CATSDSRDGDQPQHF. The CDR3 coding sequence is TGTGCCACCAGTGATTCCCGGGACGGAGATCAGCCCCAGCATTTT.

This clone was detected only a few times. The CDR3 protein is CASEPRGRGMNPQHF. DNA for the CDR3: TGTGCCAGCGAACCCAGGGGTAGAGGGATGAACCCCCAGCATTTT. The V and J genes are TRBV28 and TRBJ1-5; weak D call: TRBD1 (6 bases). The CDR3 loop spans 15 amino acids. The germline CDR1 and CDR2 sequences are MDHEN and SYDVKM. V was cut by 8 bases and J by 10 bases, with 24 bases left in between.

The V gene is TRBV19, the J gene TRBJ2-3, with D maybe TRBD2 (6 bases). This CDR3 comprises 13 residues. Germline lookup yields CDR1 LNHDA and CDR2 SQIVND (reference sequence). V lost 4 bases to trimming and J lost 4 bases, with 9 bases between them. CDR3: CASSRRGADTQYF. Written as DNA, the CDR3 is TGTGCCAGTAGTAGGAGGGGAGCAGATACGCAGTATTTT.

CDR3 region: CASQAADTEAFF. The CDR3 DNA reads as TGTGCCAGTCAGGCGGCGGACACTGAAGCTTTCTTT. This chain connects TRBV28 to TRBJ1-1; no definite D call. The length of the CDR3 is 12 residues. V lost 9 bases and J 3 bases, leaving 11 bases between the germline ends. CDR1 MDHEN and CDR2 SYDVKM come from the germline V gene.

This chain links TRBV6-5 with TRBJ1-4; D is undetermined. The CDR3 runs 15 residues. Between the trimmed V and J ends, which lost 3 bases and 7 bases, there was a span of 15 bases. Per the germline V gene, CDR1 is MNHEY and CDR2 is SVGAGI. CDR3 in DNA: TGTGCCAGCAGTTATCTAGACACGTGGACTGAAAAACTGTTTTTT. As protein: CASSYLDTWTEKLFF.

The V call is TRBV5-6, the J call TRBJ2-7; TRBD1 aligns across 7 bases. The CDR3 runs 16 residues. Germline CDR1 and CDR2: SGHDT and YYEEEE. V trimming: 7 bases; J trimming: 5 bases; junction bases outside the gene matches: 18. CDR3 nucleotides: TGTGCCAGCCGCCGATTACCGGGACAGACTATTGACGAGCAGTACTTC. It yields the protein CASRRLPGQTIDEQYF.